A single sample is the source of the 17 T cell receptor beta chains below, sequenced in a study of radiotherapy plus CTLA-4 blockade in lung cancer. The method was immunoSEQ multiplex PCR; TCRdb's version includes in-frame clones alone and lacks a portion of them. Among about 51,000 clones listed, around 79% were seen once. Here the sequenced sample was peripheral blood, taken from a patient treated with radiotherapy plus ipilimumab. The receptors originated from a human donor with non-small cell lung cancer whose response to radiotherapy plus ipilimumab could not be evaluated.

The rearrangement uses TRBV5-1 and TRBJ2-7; 7 nucleotides line up with TRBD1. This CDR3 is built from 13 residues. Trimming took 4 bases from V and 6 from J; bases not matched to a gene: 7. In germline, CDR1 is SGHRS, CDR2 YFSETQ. The CDR3 reads CASSETGAREQYF. The CDR3 nucleotides are TGCGCCAGCAGCGAAACAGGGGCGCGCGAGCAGTACTTC.

This chain links TRBV28 with TRBJ2-7; possibly TRBD1 for D (5 bases). The CDR3 is 15 residues long. The germline V gene has CDR1 MDHEN and CDR2 SYDVKM. V was clipped by 3 bases and J by 2 bases, with 14 bases between them. CDR3: CASSFKWAGTYEQYF. CDR3 nucleotide sequence: TGTGCCAGCAGTTTCAAGTGGGCAGGGACCTACGAGCAGTACTTC.

V is TRBV27 and J is TRBJ1-5; no firm D call. Germline CDR1 reads MNHEY; CDR2 reads SMNVEV (reference sequence). Trimming stripped 4 bases from V and 0 bases from J, with 22 bases between. The CDR3 is made up of 19 amino acids. The CDR3, as DNA: TGTGCCAGCAGTTCAACAGCCACCCTCGGCATATATAGCAATCAGCCCCAGCATTTT. Translating gives CASSSTATLGIYSNQPQHF.

The rearrangement uses TRBV28 and TRBJ2-7; the D gene is possibly TRBD2 (6 bases). The CDR3 totals 14 residues. CDR1 is MDHEN, CDR2 SYDVKM, per germline. Trimming took off 3 bases at V and 2 bases at J, with 11 bases between the two ends. CDR3 sequence reads: CASSFHGGTYEQYF. CDR3 nucleotides: TGTGCCAGCAGTTTCCACGGGGGAACCTACGAGCAGTACTTC.

This CDR3 is CASSTRTGGRSYGYTF. CDR3 nucleotide sequence: TGTGCCAGTAGTACAAGAACAGGGGGCCGATCCTATGGCTACACCTTC. The chain has TRBV19 and TRBJ1-2; 9 bases map to TRBD1. Unmatched junction bases numbered 10, after V lost 4 bases and J lost 4 bases. Germline V gives CDR1 LNHDA, CDR2 SQIVND (reference sequence). CDR3 size: 16 residues.

This rearrangement joins TRBV6-5 to TRBJ1-2; maybe TRBD1 (6 bases). This CDR3 spans 14 amino acids. Germline assignment: CDR1 MNHEY and CDR2 SVGAGI. The ends were cut back, 5 bases at V and 3 bases at J, with 13 bases in the middle. In nucleotides, the CDR3 is TGTGCCAGCAGTCGCCTGGGGACATACTATGGCTACACCTTC. This codes for CASSRLGTYYGYTF.

The rearrangement links TRBV18 to TRBJ1-3; D gene unclear. The CDR3 is 14 residues long. CDR1 and CDR2 from the germline V gene are KGHSH and LQKENI. V was trimmed by 6 bases and J by 1 base, leaving 10 bases between them. CDR3 coding DNA: TGTGCCAGCTCCCGAACAGTATCTGGAAACACCATATATTTT. Encoded protein: CASSRTVSGNTIYF.

The J gene is TRBJ2-3, the V gene TRBV15, with unresolved D. The V and J ends lost 6 bases and 2 bases respectively, with 15 bases between them. Germline loops: CDR1 LNHNV, CDR2 YYDKDF (reference sequence). This CDR3 comprises 15 residues. CDR3: CATSTPTEDTDTQYF. The DNA for the CDR3 is TGTGCCACCAGTACCCCCACCGAGGACACAGATACGCAGTATTTT.

The table lists this clone with a few counts. The rearrangement uses TRBV18 and TRBJ1-1; 10 bases map to TRBD1. CDR1 is KGHSH, CDR2 LQKENI, per germline. V dropped 3 bases and J dropped 4; count of bases not matched to a gene: 2. The CDR3 is made up of 14 amino acids. In nucleotides, the CDR3 is TGTGCCAGCTCACCCTGGACAGGGGGCACTGAAGCTTTCTTT. Its translation is CASSPWTGGTEAFF.

This clone was counted a few times. The rearrangement uses TRBV5-1 and TRBJ1-4, with D possibly being TRBD1 (6 bases). The germline V and J ends were trimmed by 0 bases and 4 bases, with 16 bases remaining between them. This CDR3 has 17 residues. CDR1 SGHRS and CDR2 YFSETQ come from the germline V gene. In nucleotides, the CDR3 is TGCGCCAGCAGCTTGGGCCCCAGGGGAGGGAATAATGAAAAACTGTTTTTT. Translating gives CASSLGPRGGNNEKLFF.

V gene TRBV19 combines with J gene TRBJ1-2, with D unclear. Germline CDR1 and CDR2: LNHDA and SQIVND (reference sequence). Trimming took off 3 bases at V and 6 bases at J, with 11 bases between the two ends. CDR3 size: 13 residues. In DNA, the CDR3 is TGTGCCAGTAGTATCCCGGTGATCGATGGCTACACCTTC. Protein sequence: CASSIPVIDGYTF.

This chain links TRBV6-5 with TRBJ2-7, with D possibly TRBD1 on 5 matching bases. Germline assignment: CDR1 MNHEY and CDR2 SVGAGI. The CDR3 covers 15 residues. V shed 2 bases and J shed 6 bases, with 17 bases lying between them. CDR3 in DNA: TGTGCCAGCAGTTACACGTTCCAGGGCTCGGGCGAGCAGTACTTC. Its protein is CASSYTFQGSGEQYF.

The chain is built from TRBV5-4 and TRBJ1-1; 7 positions agree with TRBD1. The V gene's germline CDR1 is SGHNT and CDR2 YYREEE (reference sequence). This CDR3 contains 17 residues. V shed 2 bases, J shed 4 bases, and the junction held 14 bases outside the gene matches. CDR3 sequence reads: CASSFKGGRGLSTEAFF. The DNA for the CDR3 is TGTGCCAGCAGCTTTAAGGGGGGCAGGGGGTTAAGCACTGAAGCTTTCTTT.

The rearrangement uses TRBV10-3 and TRBJ2-5; possibly TRBD1 for D (5 bases). V was shortened by 5 bases and J by 2 bases, with 6 bases between the two germline ends. This CDR3 comprises 12 residues. Per germline, CDR1 ENHRY and CDR2 SYGVKD. In DNA, the CDR3 is TGTGCCATCAGTCGACAGCAAGAGACCCAGTACTTC. Protein product: CAISRQQETQYF.

The chain recombines TRBV15 with TRBJ1-4; 7 positions match TRBD1. CDR3 size: 19 residues. J gave up 1 base and V 0 bases, and 11 bases lay outside the gene matches. The V gene's germline CDR1 is LNHNV and CDR2 YYDKDF (reference sequence). CDR3 nucleotide sequence: TGTGCCACCAGCAGAGATATAAGGCAGGGGGGAAGAACTAATGAAAAACTGTTTTTT. It encodes CATSRDIRQGGRTNEKLFF.

V is TRBV5-6 and J is TRBJ1-5; weak D call: TRBD1 (6 bases). This CDR3 is 15 amino acids long. The V gene's germline CDR1 is SGHDT and CDR2 YYEEEE. Trimming removed 4 bases from V and 7 bases from J, with 18 bases in between. CDR3 nucleotides: TGTGCCAGCAGCCGGGGGGGGCAGGGCTGGCAGCCCCAGCATTTT. Translated, it gives CASSRGGQGWQPQHF.

This chain uses TRBV5-1 with TRBJ2-1, with 8 bases matching TRBD2. The CDR3 extends over 18 amino acids. V lost 1 base, J lost 3 bases, and 12 bases stayed unmatched. Germline CDR1 and CDR2: SGHRS and YFSETQ. This CDR3 reads CASSLWPSGGLDYNEQFF. The DNA for the CDR3 is TGCGCCAGCAGCTTGTGGCCGTCGGGAGGGCTAGACTACAATGAGCAGTTCTTC.